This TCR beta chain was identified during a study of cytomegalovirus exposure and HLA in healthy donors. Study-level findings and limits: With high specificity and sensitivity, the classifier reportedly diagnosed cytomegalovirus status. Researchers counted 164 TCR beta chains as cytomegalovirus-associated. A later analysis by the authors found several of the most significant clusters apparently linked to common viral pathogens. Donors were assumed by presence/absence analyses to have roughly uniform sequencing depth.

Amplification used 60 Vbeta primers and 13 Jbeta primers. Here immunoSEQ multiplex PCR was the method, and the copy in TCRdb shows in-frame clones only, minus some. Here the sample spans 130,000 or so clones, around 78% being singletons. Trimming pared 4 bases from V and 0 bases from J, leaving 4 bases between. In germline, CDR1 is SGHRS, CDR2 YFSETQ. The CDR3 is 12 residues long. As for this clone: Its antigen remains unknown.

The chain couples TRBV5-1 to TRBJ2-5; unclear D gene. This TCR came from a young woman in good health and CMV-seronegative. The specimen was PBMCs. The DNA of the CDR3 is TGCGCCAGCAGCCAGGACCAAGAGACCCAGTACTTC. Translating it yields CASSQDQETQYF.